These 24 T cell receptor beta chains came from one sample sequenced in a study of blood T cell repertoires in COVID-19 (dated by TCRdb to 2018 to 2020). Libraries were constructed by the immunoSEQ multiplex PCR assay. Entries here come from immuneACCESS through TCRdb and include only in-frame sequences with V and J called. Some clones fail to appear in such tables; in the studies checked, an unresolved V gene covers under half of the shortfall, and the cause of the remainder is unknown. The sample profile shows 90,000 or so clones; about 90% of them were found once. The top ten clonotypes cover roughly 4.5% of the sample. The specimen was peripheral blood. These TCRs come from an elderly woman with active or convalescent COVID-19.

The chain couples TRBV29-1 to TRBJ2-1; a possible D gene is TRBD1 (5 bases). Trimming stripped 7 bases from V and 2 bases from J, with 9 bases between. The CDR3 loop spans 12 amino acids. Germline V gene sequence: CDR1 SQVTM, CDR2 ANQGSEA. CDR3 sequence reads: CSGAGPYNEQFF. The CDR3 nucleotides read TGCAGCGGAGCAGGGCCCTACAATGAGCAGTTCTTC.

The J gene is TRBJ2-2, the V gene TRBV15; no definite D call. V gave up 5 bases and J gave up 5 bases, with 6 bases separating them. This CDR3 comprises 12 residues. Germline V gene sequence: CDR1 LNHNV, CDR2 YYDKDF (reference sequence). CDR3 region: CATSVLTGELFF. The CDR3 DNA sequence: TGTGCCACCAGCGTCCTAACCGGGGAGCTGTTTTTT. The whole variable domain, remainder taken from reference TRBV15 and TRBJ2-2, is DAMVIQNPRYQVTQFGKPVTLSCSQTLNHNVMYWYQQKSSQAPKLLFHYYDKDFNNEADTPDNFQSRRPNTSFCFLDIRSPGLGDTAMYLCATSVLTGELFFGEGSRLTVL.

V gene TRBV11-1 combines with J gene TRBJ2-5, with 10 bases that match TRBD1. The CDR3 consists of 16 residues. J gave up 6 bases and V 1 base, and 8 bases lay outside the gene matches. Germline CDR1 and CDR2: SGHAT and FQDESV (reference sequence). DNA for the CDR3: TGTGCCAGCAGCTTAGATTCCGGGGACAGGGGCCAGACCCAGTACTTC. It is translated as CASSLDSGDRGQTQYF.

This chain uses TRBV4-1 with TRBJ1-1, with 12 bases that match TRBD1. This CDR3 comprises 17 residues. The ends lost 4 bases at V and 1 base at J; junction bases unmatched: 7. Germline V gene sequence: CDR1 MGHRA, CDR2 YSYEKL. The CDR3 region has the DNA TGCGCCAGCAGCCCTCCGGGACAGGGGGCTTGGAACACTGAAGCTTTCTTT. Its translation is CASSPPGQGAWNTEAFF.

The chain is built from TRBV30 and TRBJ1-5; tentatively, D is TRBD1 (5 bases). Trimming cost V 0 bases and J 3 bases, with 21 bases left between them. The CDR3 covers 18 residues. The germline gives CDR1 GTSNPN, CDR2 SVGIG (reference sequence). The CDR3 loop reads CAWSVERGGPGVNQPQHF. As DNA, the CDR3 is TGTGCCTGGAGTGTTGAGAGGGGAGGGCCCGGGGTCAATCAGCCCCAGCATTTT.

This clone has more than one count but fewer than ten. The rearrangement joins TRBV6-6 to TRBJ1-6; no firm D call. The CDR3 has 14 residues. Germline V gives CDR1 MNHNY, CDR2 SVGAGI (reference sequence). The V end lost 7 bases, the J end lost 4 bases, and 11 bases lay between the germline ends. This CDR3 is CASTHLRYNSPLHF. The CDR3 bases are TGTGCCAGCACCCACTTGAGATATAATTCACCCCTCCACTTT.

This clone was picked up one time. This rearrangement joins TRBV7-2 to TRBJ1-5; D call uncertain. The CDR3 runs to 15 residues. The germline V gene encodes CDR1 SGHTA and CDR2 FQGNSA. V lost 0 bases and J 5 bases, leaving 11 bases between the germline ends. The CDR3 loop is CASSLALSDHQPQHF. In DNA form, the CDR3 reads TGTGCCAGCAGCTTAGCGCTTAGTGATCATCAGCCCCAGCATTTT.

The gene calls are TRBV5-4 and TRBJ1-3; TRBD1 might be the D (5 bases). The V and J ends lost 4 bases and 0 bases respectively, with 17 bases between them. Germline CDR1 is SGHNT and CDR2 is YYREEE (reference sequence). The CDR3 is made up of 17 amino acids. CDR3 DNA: TGTGCCAGCAGCCGATTCGGGGGAACTTACTCTGGAAACACCATATATTTT. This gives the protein CASSRFGGTYSGNTIYF.

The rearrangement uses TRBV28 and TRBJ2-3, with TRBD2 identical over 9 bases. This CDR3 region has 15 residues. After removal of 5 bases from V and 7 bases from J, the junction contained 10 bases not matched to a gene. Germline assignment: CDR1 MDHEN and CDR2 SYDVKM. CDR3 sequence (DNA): TGTGCCAGCAGTACATCGAGCGGGAGGCTTTATACGCAGTATTTT. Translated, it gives CASSTSSGRLYTQYF.

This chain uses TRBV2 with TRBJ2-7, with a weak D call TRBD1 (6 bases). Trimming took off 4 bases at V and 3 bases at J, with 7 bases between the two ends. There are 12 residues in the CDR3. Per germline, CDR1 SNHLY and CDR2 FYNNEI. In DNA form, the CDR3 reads TGTGCCAGCAGTGTACAGGGCTACGAGCAGTACTTC. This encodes CASSVQGYEQYF.

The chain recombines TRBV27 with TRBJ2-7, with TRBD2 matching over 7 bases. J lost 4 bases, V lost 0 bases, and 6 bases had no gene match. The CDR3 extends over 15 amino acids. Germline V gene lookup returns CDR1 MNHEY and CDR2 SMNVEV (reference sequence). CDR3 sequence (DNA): TGTGCCAGCAGTTTATCCCCAGCGGGAACATACGAGCAGTACTTC. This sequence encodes CASSLSPAGTYEQYF.

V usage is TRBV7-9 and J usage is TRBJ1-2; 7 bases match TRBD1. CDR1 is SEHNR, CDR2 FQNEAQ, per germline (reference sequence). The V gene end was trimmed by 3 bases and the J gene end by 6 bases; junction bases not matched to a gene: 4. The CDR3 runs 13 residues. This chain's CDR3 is CASSFRQGNGYTF. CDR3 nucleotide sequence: TGTGCCAGCAGCTTTCGACAGGGAAATGGCTACACCTTC.

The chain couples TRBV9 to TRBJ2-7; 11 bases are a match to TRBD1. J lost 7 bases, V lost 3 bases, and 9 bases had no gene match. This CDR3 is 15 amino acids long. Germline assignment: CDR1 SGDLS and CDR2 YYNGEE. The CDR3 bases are TGTGCCAGCAGCGCCTCCGGGACAGGGGGTAGGGAGCAGTACTTC. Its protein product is CASSASGTGGREQYF.

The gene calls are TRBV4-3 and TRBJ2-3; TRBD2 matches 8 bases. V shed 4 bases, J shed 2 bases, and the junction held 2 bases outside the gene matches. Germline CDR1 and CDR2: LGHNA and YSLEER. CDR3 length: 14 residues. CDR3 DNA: TGCGCCAGCAGCCCCGGGGGGGTCACAGATACGCAGTATTTT. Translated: CASSPGGVTDTQYF.

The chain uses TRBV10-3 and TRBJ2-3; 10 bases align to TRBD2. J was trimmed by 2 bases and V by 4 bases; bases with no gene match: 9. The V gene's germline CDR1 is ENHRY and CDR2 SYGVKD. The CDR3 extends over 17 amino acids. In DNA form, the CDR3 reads TGTGCCATCAGTGGGCGTGGGACTAGCGAATCCACAGATACGCAGTATTTT. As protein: CAISGRGTSESTDTQYF.

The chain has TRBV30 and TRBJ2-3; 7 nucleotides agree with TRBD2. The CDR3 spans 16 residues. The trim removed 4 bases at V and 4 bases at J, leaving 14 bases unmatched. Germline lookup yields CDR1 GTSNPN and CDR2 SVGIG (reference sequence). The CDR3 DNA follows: TGTGCCTGGAACCGATGGGCTAGCGGATCCCCAGATACGCAGTATTTT. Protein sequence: CAWNRWASGSPDTQYF.

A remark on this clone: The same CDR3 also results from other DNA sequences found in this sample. CDR3 region: CASSLTGGGGYTF. The CDR3 DNA reads TGTGCCAGCAGTTTGACGGGCGGGGGTGGCTACACCTTC. The rearrangement links TRBV28 to TRBJ1-2, with a tentative D call TRBD1 (5 bases). Trimming removed 3 bases from V and 7 bases from J, with 12 bases in between. The germline V gene encodes CDR1 MDHEN and CDR2 SYDVKM. The CDR3 contains 13 residues.

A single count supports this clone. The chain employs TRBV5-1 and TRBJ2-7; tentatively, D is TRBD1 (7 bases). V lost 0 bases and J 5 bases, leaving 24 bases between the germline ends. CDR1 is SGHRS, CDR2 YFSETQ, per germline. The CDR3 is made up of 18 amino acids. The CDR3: CASSLVAPRTGGFNEQYF. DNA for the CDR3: TGCGCCAGCAGCTTGGTAGCCCCAAGGACAGGAGGGTTCAACGAGCAGTACTTC.

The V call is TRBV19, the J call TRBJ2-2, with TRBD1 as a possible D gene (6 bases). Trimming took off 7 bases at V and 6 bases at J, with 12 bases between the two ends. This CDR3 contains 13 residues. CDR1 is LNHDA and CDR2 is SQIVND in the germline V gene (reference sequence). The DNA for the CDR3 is TGTGCCAGTAATCAGGGGCCTGCCGGGGAGCTGTTTTTT. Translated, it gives CASNQGPAGELFF.

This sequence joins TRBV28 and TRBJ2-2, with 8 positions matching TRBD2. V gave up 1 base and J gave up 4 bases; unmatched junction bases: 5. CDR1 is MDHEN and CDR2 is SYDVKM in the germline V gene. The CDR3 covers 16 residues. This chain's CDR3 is CASSLSAGGPTGELFF. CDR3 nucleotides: TGTGCCAGCAGTTTATCGGCGGGAGGTCCCACCGGGGAGCTGTTTTTT.

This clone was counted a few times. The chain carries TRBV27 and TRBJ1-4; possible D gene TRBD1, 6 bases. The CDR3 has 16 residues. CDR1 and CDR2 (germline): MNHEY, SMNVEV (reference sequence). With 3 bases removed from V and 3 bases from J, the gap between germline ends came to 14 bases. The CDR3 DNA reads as TGTGCCAGCAGTTTCGATGGACAGTCGTCTAATGAAAAACTGTTTTTT. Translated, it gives CASSFDGQSSNEKLFF.

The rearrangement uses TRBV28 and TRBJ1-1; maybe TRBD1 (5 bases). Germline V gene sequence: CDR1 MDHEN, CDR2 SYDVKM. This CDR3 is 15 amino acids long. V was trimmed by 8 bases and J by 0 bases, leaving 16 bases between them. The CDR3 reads CASAAARGLNTEAFF. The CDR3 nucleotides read TGTGCCAGCGCCGCTGCTAGGGGCCTGAACACTGAAGCTTTCTTT.

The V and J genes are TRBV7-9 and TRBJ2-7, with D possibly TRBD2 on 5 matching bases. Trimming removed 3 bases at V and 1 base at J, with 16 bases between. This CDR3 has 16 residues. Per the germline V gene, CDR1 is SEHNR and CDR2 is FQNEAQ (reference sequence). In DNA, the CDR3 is TGTGCCAGCAGCTTTTTCGCGGTCTCGGGGTCCTACGAGCAGTACTTC. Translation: CASSFFAVSGSYEQYF.

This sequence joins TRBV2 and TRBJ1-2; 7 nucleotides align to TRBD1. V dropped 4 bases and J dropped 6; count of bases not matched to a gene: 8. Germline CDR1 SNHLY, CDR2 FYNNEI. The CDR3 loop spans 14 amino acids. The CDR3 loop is CASSARQGKDGYTF. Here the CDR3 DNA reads TGTGCCAGCAGTGCGCGACAGGGTAAGGATGGCTACACCTTC.